A selection of T cell receptor beta chains follows, all from one sample in a study of blood T cell repertoires in COVID-19. TCRdb keeps only in-frame clones here, not all; method: immunoSEQ multiplex PCR. The sample carries approximately 180,000 clones, more than 75% recorded once. Sequenced: peripheral blood. Receptor source: a person aged 65 to 85 with COVID-19, enrolled during active disease. Each CDR3 is given with its conserved first and last residue. The D gene is left open where the match is weak. For some rows the clone size is stated as once, few or many, or as a class when expanded; others skip it.

NA TRBJ2-1 TRBV5-1 NA CASSLEPGTYNEQFF TGCGCCAGCAGCTTGGAGCCGGGGACCTACAATGAGCAGTTCTTC
NA TRBJ2-5 TRBV6-2/TRBV6-3 NA CASSYPTGRSRGGGQETQYF TGTGCCAGCAGTTACCCTACAGGGCGGTCCAGAGGTGGGGGACAAGAGACCCAGTACTTC
NA TRBJ1-1 TRBV28 TRBD1 CASSHDRGRNTEAFF TGTGCCAGCAGCCACGACAGGGGGCGGAACACTGAAGCTTTCTTT
NA TRBJ1-5 TRBV7-2 NA CASSLDGPGQPQHF TGTGCCAGCAGCTTAGATGGTCCCGGTCAGCCCCAGCATTTT
NA TRBJ2-2 TRBV6-5 NA CASSYSRADTGELFF TGTGCCAGCAGTTACTCCAGGGCGGACACCGGGGAGCTGTTTTTT
once TRBJ2-3 TRBV30 TRBD2 CAWTSGRADTQYF TGTGCCTGGACTAGCGGGAGGGCAGATACGCAGTATTTT
NA TRBJ1-3 TRBV5-1 NA CASTRGVDASTIYF TGCGCCAGCACCCGGGGGGTCGATGCAAGCACCATATATTTT
NA TRBJ1-5 TRBV6-5 NA CASRKGTPSNQPQHF TGTGCCAGCAGAAAGGGGACTCCTAGCAATCAGCCCCAGCATTTT
NA TRBJ1-4 TRBV5-1 NA CASSSGIGNEKLFF TGCGCCAGCAGCTCGGGGATCGGTAATGAAAAACTGTTTTTT
NA TRBJ2-7 TRBV30 TRBD1 CAWSGTGGFYEQYF TGTGCCTGGAGTGGGACAGGGGGGTTCTACGAGCAGTACTTC